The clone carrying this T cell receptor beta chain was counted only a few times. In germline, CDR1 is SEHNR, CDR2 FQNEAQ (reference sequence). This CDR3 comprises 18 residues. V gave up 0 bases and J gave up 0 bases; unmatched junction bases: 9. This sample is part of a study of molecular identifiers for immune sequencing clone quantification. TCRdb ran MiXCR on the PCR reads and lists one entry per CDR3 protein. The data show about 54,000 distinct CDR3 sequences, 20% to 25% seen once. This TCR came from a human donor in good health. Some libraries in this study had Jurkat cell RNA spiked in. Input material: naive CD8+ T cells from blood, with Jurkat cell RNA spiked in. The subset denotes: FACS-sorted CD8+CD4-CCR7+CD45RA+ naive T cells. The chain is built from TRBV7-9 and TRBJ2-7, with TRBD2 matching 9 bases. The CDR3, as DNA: TGTGCCAGCAGCTTAGCGTCGGGTCTAGCGGGACCCTCCTACGAGCAGTACTTC. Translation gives CASSLASGLAGPSYEQYF.